This passage covers 4 T cell receptor beta chains from one sample sequenced in a study of B cell selection in AIRE deficiency. Generated by immunoSEQ multiplex PCR, the TCRdb table keeps only in-frame clones and is missing some. The table includes 11,000 to 15,000 clones, 90% to 95% detected once. Regulatory T cells were sorted as CD4+CD25hiCD127low/negative. Sequenced material: Tregs sorted from PBMCs. These receptors were collected from a human donor with AIRE deficiency.

The sample holds one count of this clone. This chain links TRBV5-1 with TRBJ2-7; 11 bases are shared with TRBD2. Germline loops: CDR1 SGHRS, CDR2 YFSETQ. The CDR3 runs 18 residues. With 4 bases clipped from V and 5 bases from J, the junction kept 17 bases outside the gene matches. The CDR3 reads CASSPQIGGLAVADEQYF. The CDR3 DNA is TGCGCCAGCAGCCCTCAAATAGGGGGACTAGCGGTGGCGGACGAGCAGTACTTC.

V usage is TRBV4-1 and J usage is TRBJ2-7; 10 bases are a match to TRBD2. With V trimmed by 2 bases and J by 0 bases, 10 bases remained unmatched. This CDR3 comprises 18 residues. The germline V gene encodes CDR1 MGHRA and CDR2 YSYEKL. The CDR3 coding sequence is TGCGCCAGCAGCCAACTCGCGACTAGCGGGCCTAGCTCCTACGAGCAGTACTTC. It encodes CASSQLATSGPSSYEQYF.

The chain couples TRBV7-3 to TRBJ2-1, with a tentative D call TRBD1 (5 bases). Trimming cost V 1 base and J 13 bases, with 17 bases left between them. Per the germline V gene, CDR1 is SGHTA and CDR2 is FQGTGA. The CDR3 is 14 amino acids. The DNA of the CDR3 is TGTGCCAGCAGCTTAAATCCCCAGCTCGACAGACAGTTCTTC. As protein: CASSLNPQLDRQFF.

V gene TRBV6-5 combines with J gene TRBJ1-5; no definite D call. This CDR3 is built from 14 residues. In germline, CDR1 is MNHEY, CDR2 SVGAGI. The V gene lost 5 bases and the J gene lost 2 bases, with 10 bases spanning the gap. The CDR3 is CASSRGLGNQPQHF. CDR3 coding DNA: TGTGCCAGCAGTCGGGGATTGGGCAATCAGCCCCAGCATTTT.